This TCR beta chain was obtained from a study of cytomegalovirus exposure and HLA in healthy donors (dated by TCRdb to 2016 to 2017). Some background on the complete study: An earlier analysis of some 600 of the donors reported roughly 300 Gb of sequence data and 95 million to 130 million unique TCR beta sequences obtained from roughly 180 million T cells. An early release that covered about 640 HLA-typed donors contained about 290 gigabases of sequencing data and tens of millions of unique TCR sequences. Among the roughly 390 genotyped donors, around 81% belonged to the genetic ancestry cluster associated with self-reported Caucasian donors. The study aimed to test whether signatures of past pathogen exposure could be identified by cataloging public T cell receptors. Using immunosequencing, the study profiled T cell repertoires from 666 subjects and related those repertoires to cytomegalovirus serostatus. Besides the first cohort of approximately 710 subjects, a separate validation cohort made up of 120 or so different subjects was used. The study combined high-throughput TCR immunosequencing, statistical association of individual TCRs with disease status, and machine learning to predict cytomegalovirus infection status. To study patterns of TCR occurrence, a later analysis re-analyzed previously published TCR beta repertoires from more than 550 donors and added high-resolution HLA genotyping. Rather than drawing on any new phenotypic data, the later analysis identified candidate immune exposures from TCR beta sequences and the way those sequences occurred across donors. To decide whether each TCR beta V gene segment behaved as functional or pseudogenic, an earlier analysis of some 600 of the donors relied on high-throughput TCR beta sequencing. Donor age, sex, ethnicity and CMV serostatus were compiled alongside the repertoire data. In a later genetic analysis, genome-wide SNP genotypes for about 65% of the roughly 700 donors were used, and that subset was treated as a discovery cohort. All discovery cohort repertoires had been generated using a single sequencing platform. Class I and class II HLA loci were covered by the typing at four-digit resolution. The number of donors typed differed by locus, with about 620-630 for A, B, C, DRB1 and DQB1, over 500 for DQA1, some 570 for DPA1, and over 400 for DPB1. About five DR-DQ haplotypes were treated as single units for association and clustering because of strong linkage in the cohort. Across about 370 genotyped donors of the cohort, an average of approximately 240,000 unique TCR beta nucleotide sequences per donor were sequenced, and about a sixth of those sequences were non-productive.

Results the study describes overall, beyond this receptor: Correlated functional status among segregating V segments might be attributable to linkage disequilibrium, but an unknown experimental factor could not be ruled out. While some public TCRs were present in many individuals, most TCR sequences turned up only very rarely across donors. The authors suggested that the approach could potentially be extended to other disease states and immunological phenotypes. In both the original and validation cohorts, the classifier was reported to diagnose cytomegalovirus status with high specificity and sensitivity. A later analysis found that HLA-associated TCR beta chains were more clonally expanded and had lower generation probabilities than equally common non-associated chains. Over 15 rarely observed V segments, including chromosome 9 orphons, were excluded from the earlier analysis of some 590 of the donors because counts were too low. Sequencing depth was assumed to be roughly uniform across donors in the presence/absence analyses, though that assumption may not hold. In an earlier analysis of around 600 of the donors, most TCR beta V segments appeared in productive rearrangements about 87% or about 30% of the time, broadly matching IMGT annotations. Strong co-occurrence of HLA alleles, especially DR and DQ, made assigning TCR associations to individual alleles difficult. Several of the top co-occurrence clusters appeared to be linked to parvovirus B19, influenza, CMV and Epstein-Barr virus, according to a later analysis. Immune exposure information for the cohort was limited to CMV serostatus. In a later genetic analysis, a missense DCLRE1C variant was associated with V-gene and J-gene trimming of TCR beta chains, and the association was replicated in an independent cohort. According to a later genetic analysis, donors in an Asian-associated ancestry cluster had fewer N-insertions in productive TCRs than the roughly 700-donor mean. A total of roughly 160 TCR beta chains were listed by the study as associated with cytomegalovirus. Most CMV-associated TCR beta chains appeared to be HLA-restricted in a later analysis, and the HLA associations seemed to be driven largely by CMV exposure. A later analysis found that TCR association rates varied across HLA loci, with DRB1 alleles showing the most associated TCRs and HLA-C alleles the fewest. A further reported finding was that TCR beta sequences accurately predicted the HLA-A and HLA-B alleles for most subjects in the first cohort. In vitro tests confirmed that a few of the cytomegalovirus-associated TCR beta chains recognize cytomegalovirus antigens. A later analysis associated 15,000 to 20,000 TCR beta sequences with specific HLA alleles at a false discovery rate of 0.05. The sequencing pipeline was judged likely to have produced a cluster of highly shared sequence variants as a technical artifact. Because some donors lacked HLA typing at each locus, the association tests relied only on the typed subset. In this cohort, only TCR beta chains were sequenced, and detectable features were limited by the absence of alpha or paired-chain data.

Libraries came from the immunoSEQ multiplex PCR assay. For the multiplex PCR, a mixture combining 60 forward primers for TCR Vbeta segments and 13 reverse primers for TCR Jbeta segments was used. The CDR3 region of rearranged TCR beta genes was amplified from genomic DNA by a multiplex PCR assay. The Illumina HiSeq System was used to sequence the amplified TCR beta libraries as 87-base-pair reads. Regarding the original processing steps: A later analysis counted 75 million to 100 million unique TCR beta chains across the roughly 700 repertoires, and approximately 11 million of these chains were shared by at least two donors. A nearest-neighbor algorithm error-corrected the raw reads and collapsed the reads into unique sequences, merging closely related sequences to remove PCR and sequencing errors. V, D and J gene segments were assigned by aligning CDR3 sequences to IMGT reference sequences. For a sequence to be retained, a match of at least six nucleotides was required to both a V gene segment and a J gene segment. A rearrangement counted as productive if the CDR3 had no stop codons and remained in frame with V and J, and every other rearrangement counted as non-productive. CDR3 was defined by IMGT convention, running from the second conserved V-encoded cysteine to the conserved J-encoded phenylalanine. The earlier analysis of some 550 of the donors excluded any sequence lacking an unambiguous match to a single V gene segment. In an earlier analysis of 587 of the donors, V segments were called functional above 56.7% productive rearrangements and were called segregating when the between-donor standard deviation exceeded 5%. A statistical classification framework was developed to diagnose cytomegalovirus status using the catalog of TCR beta chain sequences. In a later analysis, TCR nucleotide sequences were compared against IMGT/GENE-DB human TR gene sequences so that V and J genes could be assigned. The TCRdist pipeline was used in a later analysis to assign CDR3 sequences and most-parsimonious VDJ recombination scenarios. In a later analysis, every TCR beta chain was defined by the combination of its CDR3 amino acid sequence and its V-gene family, and reads without a unique V-gene family were dropped. A later analysis removed 550 to 650 highly shared, low-generation-probability nucleotide sequences to deal with suspected cross-contamination and a sequencing artifact. For each public chain, a later analysis derived a clonal expansion index from normalized ranks of inferred template counts within each repertoire. In a later analysis, generation probabilities were computed with a VDJ recombination model fitted to out-of-frame rearrangements, and the resulting probabilities were checked against IGoR. A later analysis scored TCR-TCR, TCR-HLA and TCR-CMV co-occurrence with hypergeometric tests, applying a repertoire-size bias correction to TCR pairs. In a later analysis, false discovery rates were estimated by permuting HLA or CMV assignments 20 times. In a later analysis, co-occurring TCRs were grouped using DBSCAN, and TCRdist sequence similarity was added for clustering within HLA-allele-positive subsets. For co-occurrence clustering, repertoires with fewer than 30,000 or more than 120,000 public chains were excluded, along with five or six repertoires with anomalous nucleotide sharing. TCRdb retrieved this table from immuneACCESS and kept in-frame rearrangements only. Not all clones are present; in checked studies, unresolved V genes account for under half, and no reason is known for the remainder. V, J and clone size are those of that table, while D and trimming were read from the DNA. The sample table shows tens of thousands of clones, and less than 70% are seen once. Roughly 2.7% of the sample lies in the top ten.

This clone has only one observation. Its antigen remains unidentified. Nothing much larger sits one base from this clone, and base qualities are not available. The cohort consisted of hundreds of healthy bone marrow donors. Cohort members were all nominally healthy when sampled, although unrecorded immune exposures were likely present. The donor tested CMV seronegative and was one of the 352 seronegative cohort members. Every donor gave a peripheral blood sample, and the peripheral blood mononuclear cells from that sample were used for TCR beta sequencing. Genomic DNA was extracted from the blood cell samples with the Qiagen DNeasy Blood Extraction Kit. The source is a man aged 50 to 60 in good health and CMV-seronegative. Sequencing was done on a sample of PBMCs.

CDR3 sequence: CASSQDPQREAFF. The nucleotide sequence reads TGTGCCAGCAGCCAAGACCCACAACGTGAAGCTTTCTTT. The rearranged segments are TRBV4-2 and TRBJ1-1, with no confident D gene call. At the junction V is shortened by 0 bases and J by 7 bases, with 9 bases in between. Including cysteine and phenylalanine, the CDR3 has 13 amino acids. Only the CDR3 region is kept as DNA, spanning 39 bases read in frame from base 1. Sequences LGHNA (CDR1) and YNFKEQ (CDR2) are obtained from the germline V gene.